This T cell receptor (beta chain) was retrieved from a study of a mutant IDH1 vaccine in newly diagnosed glioma. On the study more broadly: Receipt of radiotherapy, temozolomide, or both preceded the study, and most received both.

There are 14 residues in the CDR3. V was trimmed by 5 bases and J by 8 bases, leaving 15 bases between them. Looked up from germline, CDR1 is SEHNR and CDR2 is FQNEAQ (reference sequence). Findings and caveats of the study: Of the patients, around 93% had vaccine-induced immune responses. Shifts in the top peripheral T cell clonotypes seemed unrelated to pseudoprogression.

The method was immunoSEQ multiplex PCR; TCRdb's version includes in-frame clones alone and lacks a portion of them. The table includes fewer than 50,000 clones, roughly 90% detected once. In the case of this clone: Its antigen is not identified.

Time point meaning: baseline, week 1 (first vaccination visit). Treatment specified: pre-vaccination baseline after standard-of-care therapy. V gene TRBV7-9 combines with J gene TRBJ1-4; D not resolved. This sequence was found in a man aged 18 to 30 with glioma. The source was PBMCs, collected from a glioma patient treated with radiotherapy, temozolomide or both. The DNA for the CDR3 is TGTGCCAGCAGCCCGCGGACGGACGGAGAAAAACTGTTTTTT. Its translation: CASSPRTDGEKLFF. Complete variable domain (other parts from reference TRBV7-9 and TRBJ1-4): DTGVSQNPRHKITKRGQNVTFRCDPISEHNRLYWYRQTLGQGPEFLTYFQNEAQLEKSRLLSDRFSAERPKGSFSTLEIQRTEQGDSAMYLCASSPRTDGEKLFFGSGTQLSVL.